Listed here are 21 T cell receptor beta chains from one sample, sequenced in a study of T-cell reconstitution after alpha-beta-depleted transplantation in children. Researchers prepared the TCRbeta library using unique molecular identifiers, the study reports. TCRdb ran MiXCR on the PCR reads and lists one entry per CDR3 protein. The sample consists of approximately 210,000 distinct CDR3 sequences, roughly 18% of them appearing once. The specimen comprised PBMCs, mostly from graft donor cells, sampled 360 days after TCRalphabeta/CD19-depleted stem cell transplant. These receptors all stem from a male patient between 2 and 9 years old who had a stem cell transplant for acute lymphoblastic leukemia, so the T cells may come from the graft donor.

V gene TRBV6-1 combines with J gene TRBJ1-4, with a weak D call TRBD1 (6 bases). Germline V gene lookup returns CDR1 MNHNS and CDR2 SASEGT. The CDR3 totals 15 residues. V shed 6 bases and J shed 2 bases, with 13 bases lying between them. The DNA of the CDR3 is TGTGCCAGCAGGGCTCAGGGGCGGACTAATGAAAAACTGTTTTTT. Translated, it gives CASRAQGRTNEKLFF.

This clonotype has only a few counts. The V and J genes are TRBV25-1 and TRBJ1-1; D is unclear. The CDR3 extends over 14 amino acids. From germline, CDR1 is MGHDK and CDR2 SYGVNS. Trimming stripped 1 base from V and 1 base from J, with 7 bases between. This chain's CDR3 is CASSESTGNTEAFF. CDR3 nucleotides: TGTGCCAGCAGTGAATCGACCGGGAACACTGAAGCTTTCTTT.

In DNA, the CDR3 is TGTGCCAGCAGCCCAGATTACAGGGGGAGCCCCTACAATGAGCAGTTCTTC. Translating gives CASSPDYRGSPYNEQFF. The genes are TRBV12-3 or TRBV12-4 and TRBJ2-1; 8 bases line up with TRBD1. The ends lost 6 bases at V and 2 bases at J; junction bases unmatched: 12. The CDR3 spans 17 residues.

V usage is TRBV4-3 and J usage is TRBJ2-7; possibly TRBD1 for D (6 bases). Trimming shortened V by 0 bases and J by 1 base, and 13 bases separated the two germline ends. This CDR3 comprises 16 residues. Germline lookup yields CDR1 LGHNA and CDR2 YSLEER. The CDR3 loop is CASSQDWAQGSYEQYF. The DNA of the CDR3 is TGCGCCAGCAGCCAAGATTGGGCGCAGGGGTCCTACGAGCAGTACTTC.

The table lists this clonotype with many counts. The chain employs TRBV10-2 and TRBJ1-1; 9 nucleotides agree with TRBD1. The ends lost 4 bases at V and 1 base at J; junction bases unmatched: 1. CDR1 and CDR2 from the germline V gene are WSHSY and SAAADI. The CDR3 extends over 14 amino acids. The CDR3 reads CASSVDRGNTEAFF. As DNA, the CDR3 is TGCGCCAGCAGTGTGGACAGGGGGAACACTGAAGCTTTCTTT.

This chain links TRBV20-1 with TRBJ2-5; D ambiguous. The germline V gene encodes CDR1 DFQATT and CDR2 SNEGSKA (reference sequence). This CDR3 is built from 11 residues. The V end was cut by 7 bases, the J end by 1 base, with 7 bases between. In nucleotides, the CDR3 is TGCAGTGGGTCCGCCCAAGAGACCCAGTACTTC. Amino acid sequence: CSGSAQETQYF.

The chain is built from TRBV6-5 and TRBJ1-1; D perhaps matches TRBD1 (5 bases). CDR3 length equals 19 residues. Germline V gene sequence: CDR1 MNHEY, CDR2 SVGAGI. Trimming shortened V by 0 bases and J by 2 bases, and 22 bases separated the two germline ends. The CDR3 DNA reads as TGTGCCAGCAGTTACTCGGGGGGTCTCCGGGACCGAAAAAACACTGAAGCTTTCTTT. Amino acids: CASSYSGGLRDRKNTEAFF.

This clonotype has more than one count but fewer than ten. CDR3 residues: CASSLLGVGGTEAFF. In nucleotides, the CDR3 is TGCGCCAGCAGCCTTCTGGGTGTAGGGGGGACTGAAGCTTTCTTT. The rearrangement uses TRBV5-1 and TRBJ1-1; maybe TRBD1 (6 bases). Trimming shortened V by 4 bases and J by 5 bases, and 18 bases separated the two germline ends. The CDR3 extends over 15 amino acids. Looked up from germline, CDR1 is SGHRS and CDR2 is YFSETQ.

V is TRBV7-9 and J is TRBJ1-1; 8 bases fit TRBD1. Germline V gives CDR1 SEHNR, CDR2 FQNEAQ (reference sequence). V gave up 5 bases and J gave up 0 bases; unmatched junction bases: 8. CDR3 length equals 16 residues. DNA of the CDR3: TGTGCCAGCAGCCCCCGGGACAGGCGGATGAACACTGAAGCTTTCTTT. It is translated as CASSPRDRRMNTEAFF.

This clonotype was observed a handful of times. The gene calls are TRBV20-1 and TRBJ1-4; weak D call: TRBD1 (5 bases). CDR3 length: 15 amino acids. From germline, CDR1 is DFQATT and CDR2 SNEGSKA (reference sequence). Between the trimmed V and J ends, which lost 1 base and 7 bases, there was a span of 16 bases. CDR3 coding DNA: TGCAGTGCTAGAGTGTTACGGGGGTTGGGTGAAAAACTGTTTTTT. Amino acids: CSARVLRGLGEKLFF.

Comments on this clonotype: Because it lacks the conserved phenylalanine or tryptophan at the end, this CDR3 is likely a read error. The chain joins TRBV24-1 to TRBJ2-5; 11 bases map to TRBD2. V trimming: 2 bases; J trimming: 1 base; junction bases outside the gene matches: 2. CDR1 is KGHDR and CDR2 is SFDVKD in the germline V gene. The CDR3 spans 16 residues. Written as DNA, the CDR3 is TGTGCCACCAGTGATTCCGGGACTAGCGGCCAAGAGACCCAGTACTAC. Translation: CATSDSGTSGQETQYY.

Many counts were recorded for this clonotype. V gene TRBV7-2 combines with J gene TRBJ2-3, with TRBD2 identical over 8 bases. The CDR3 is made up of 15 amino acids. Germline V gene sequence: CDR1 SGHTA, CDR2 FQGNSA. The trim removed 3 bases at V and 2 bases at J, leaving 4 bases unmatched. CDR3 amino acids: CASSFTRGDTDTQYF. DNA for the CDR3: TGTGCCAGCAGCTTCACGCGGGGGGACACAGATACGCAGTATTTT.

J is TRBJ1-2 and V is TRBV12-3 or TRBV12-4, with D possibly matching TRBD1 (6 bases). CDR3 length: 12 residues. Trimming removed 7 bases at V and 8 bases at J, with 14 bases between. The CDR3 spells CASTQGSYGYTF. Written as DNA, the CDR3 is TGTGCCAGCACACAGGGATCGTACGGCTACACCTTC.

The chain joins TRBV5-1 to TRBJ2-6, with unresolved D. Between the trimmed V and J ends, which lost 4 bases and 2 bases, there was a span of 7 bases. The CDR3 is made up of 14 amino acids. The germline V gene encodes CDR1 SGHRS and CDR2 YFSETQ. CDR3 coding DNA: TGCGCCAGCAGCCCGACCACTGGGGCCAACGTCCTGACTTTC. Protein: CASSPTTGANVLTF.

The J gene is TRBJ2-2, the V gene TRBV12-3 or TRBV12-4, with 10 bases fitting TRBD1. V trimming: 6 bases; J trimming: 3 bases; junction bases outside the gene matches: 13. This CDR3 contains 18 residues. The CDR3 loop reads CASSPRDRGPPYTGELFF. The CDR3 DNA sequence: TGTGCCAGCAGCCCCCGGGACAGGGGTCCTCCCTACACCGGGGAGCTGTTTTTT.

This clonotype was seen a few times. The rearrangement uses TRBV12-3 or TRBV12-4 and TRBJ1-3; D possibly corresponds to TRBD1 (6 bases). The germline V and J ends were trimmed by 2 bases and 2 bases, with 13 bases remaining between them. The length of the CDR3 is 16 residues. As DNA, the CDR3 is TGTGCCAGCAGTTTATATGGCGGGGGGCCTGGAAACACCATATATTTT. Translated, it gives CASSLYGGGPGNTIYF.

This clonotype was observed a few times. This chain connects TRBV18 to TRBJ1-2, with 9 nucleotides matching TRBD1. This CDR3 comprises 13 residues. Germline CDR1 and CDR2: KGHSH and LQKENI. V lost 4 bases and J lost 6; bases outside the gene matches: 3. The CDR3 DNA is TGTGCCAGCTCACTGGGACAGGGTGATGGCTACACCTTC. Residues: CASSLGQGDGYTF.

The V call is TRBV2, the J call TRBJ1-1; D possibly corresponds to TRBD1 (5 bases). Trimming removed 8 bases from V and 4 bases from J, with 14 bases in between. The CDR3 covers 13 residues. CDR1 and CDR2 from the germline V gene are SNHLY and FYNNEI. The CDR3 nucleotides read TGTGCCAGCCGGGACCGGGAGGGCACTGAAGCTTTCTTT. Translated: CASRDREGTEAFF.

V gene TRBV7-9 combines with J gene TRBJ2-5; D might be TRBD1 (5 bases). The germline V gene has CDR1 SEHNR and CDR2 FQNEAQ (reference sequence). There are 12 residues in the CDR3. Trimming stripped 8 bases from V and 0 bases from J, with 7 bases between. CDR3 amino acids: CASPGNQETQYF. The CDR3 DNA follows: TGTGCCAGCCCAGGGAACCAAGAGACCCAGTACTTC.

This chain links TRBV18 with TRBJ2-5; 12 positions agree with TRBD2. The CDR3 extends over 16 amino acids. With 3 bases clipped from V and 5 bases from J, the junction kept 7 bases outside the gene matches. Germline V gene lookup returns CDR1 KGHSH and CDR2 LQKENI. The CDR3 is CASSPVLAGGGETQYF. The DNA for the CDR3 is TGTGCCAGCTCACCTGTACTAGCGGGAGGCGGGGAGACCCAGTACTTC.

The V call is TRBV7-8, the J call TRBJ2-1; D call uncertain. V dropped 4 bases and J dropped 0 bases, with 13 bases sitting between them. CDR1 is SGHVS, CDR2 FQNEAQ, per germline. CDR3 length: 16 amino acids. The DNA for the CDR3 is TGTGCCAGCAGCTCTCCCCTATGGAACTCCTACAATGAGCAGTTCTTC. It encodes CASSSPLWNSYNEQFF.